This TCR beta chain was observed in a study of T cell responses to AZD1222 COVID-19 vaccine. Germline-derived CDR1 and CDR2 are SGHTA and FQGNSA. CDR3 length: 15 residues. Trimming removed 1 base at V and 1 base at J, with 9 bases between. Study results and caveats: A mostly white British donor set with more females was recruited, and clonal diversity was possibly underestimated. With dominance at 160-218 and 743-854, vaccine-associated CD4 TCRs spanned spike.

Sequenced by immunoSEQ multiplex PCR; TCRdb stores in-frame clones only, minus some. The sample includes some 150,000 clones, about 92% of them seen just once. As to this clone: Antigen: not known.

The sequences come from peripheral blood, collected on day 0 of AZD1222 vaccination. This rearrangement joins TRBV7-2 to TRBJ2-3; possible D gene TRBD1, 6 bases. The receptor comes from an adult in good health. CDR3 sequence reads: CASSLGGRRTDTQYF. CDR3 nucleotides: TGTGCCAGCAGCTTAGGGGGGCGTCGCACAGATACGCAGTATTTT.